The source of this T cell receptor (beta chain) is a study of T-cell memory formation after mild COVID-19. Study overall: Largely, the TCR clusters proved donor specific.

The V end was cut by 6 bases, the J end by 0 bases, with 11 bases between. Germline CDR1 SGHTA, CDR2 FQGNSA. The CDR3 runs 15 residues. Constant-segment primers were used for 5'RACE, and the resulting TCR alpha and TCR beta cDNA libraries carried sample barcodes and UMIs. TCRdb fed the 5' RACE reads into MiXCR, producing one record per CDR3 protein. Of just over 350,000 distinct CDR3 sequences in the sample, roughly an eighth were seen once. Study-level results: The study detected some responding clones in pre-infection memory, suggesting cross-reactive memory joined.

This clonotype was counted only a few times. The target antigen is unknown. The sequencing sample was made of PBMCs or a T cell subset sorted from them (not recorded which). The rearrangement links TRBV7-2 to TRBJ2-2; TRBD2 might be the D (5 bases). The TCR was taken from a man aged 18 to 35 who had mild COVID-19 (a few samples of this study predate the infection). Cell type and time point are not known. The CDR3 protein is CASSPRATNTGELFF. CDR3 in DNA: TGTGCCAGCAGTCCGCGGGCGACGAACACCGGGGAGCTGTTTTTT.